This T cell receptor beta chain was documented in a study of cytomegalovirus exposure and HLA in healthy donors. Germline CDR1 and CDR2: LNHDA and SQIVND (reference sequence). The CDR3 spans 15 residues. Trimming pared 7 bases from V and 2 bases from J, leaving 15 bases between. Study-wide results and limits: Most TCR beta V segments were productive about 87% or about 30% of the time in an earlier analysis. The authors reported that TCR beta sequences could predict HLA-A and HLA-B alleles. These predictions were accurate for most subjects in the first cohort. Follow-up analysis found HLA locus-dependent TCR association rates, highest for DRB1 and lowest for HLA-C.

Of note for this clone: Its specificity is unknown.

The PCR made use of 60 Vbeta and 13 Jbeta primers. The repertoire was sequenced with immunoSEQ multiplex PCR; TCRdb's copy has only in-frame clones and lacks some. Counted here are over 130,000 clones, roughly 80% occurring once; the ten biggest clones make up 0.95% to 1.5%. V is TRBV19 and J is TRBJ1-5; a weak D match, TRBD1 (6 bases). This TCR was sampled from a female donor in good health and CMV-seronegative. Sequenced: PBMCs. The CDR3 loop reads CASTAGRGGNQPQHF. The CDR3 nucleotides are TGTGCCAGTACCGCCGGCAGGGGAGGCAATCAGCCCCAGCATTTT.